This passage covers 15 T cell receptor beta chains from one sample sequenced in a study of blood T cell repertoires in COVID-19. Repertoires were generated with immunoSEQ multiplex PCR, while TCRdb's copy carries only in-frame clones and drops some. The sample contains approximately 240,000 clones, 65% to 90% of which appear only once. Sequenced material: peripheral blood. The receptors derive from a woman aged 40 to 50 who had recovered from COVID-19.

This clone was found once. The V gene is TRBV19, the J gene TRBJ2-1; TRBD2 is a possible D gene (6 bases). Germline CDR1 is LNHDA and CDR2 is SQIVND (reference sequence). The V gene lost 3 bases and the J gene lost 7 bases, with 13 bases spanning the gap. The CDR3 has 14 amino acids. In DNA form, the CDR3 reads TGTGCCAGTAGTATGGGACTTCAGGGTAATGAGCAGTTCTTC. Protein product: CASSMGLQGNEQFF.

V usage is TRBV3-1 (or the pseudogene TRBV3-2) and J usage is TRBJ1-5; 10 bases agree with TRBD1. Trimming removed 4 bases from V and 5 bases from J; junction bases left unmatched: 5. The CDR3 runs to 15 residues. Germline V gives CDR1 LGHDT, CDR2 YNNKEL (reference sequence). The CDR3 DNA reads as TGTGCCAGCAGCCCGACAGGGGGCGCTGATCAGCCCCAGCATTTT. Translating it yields CASSPTGGADQPQHF.

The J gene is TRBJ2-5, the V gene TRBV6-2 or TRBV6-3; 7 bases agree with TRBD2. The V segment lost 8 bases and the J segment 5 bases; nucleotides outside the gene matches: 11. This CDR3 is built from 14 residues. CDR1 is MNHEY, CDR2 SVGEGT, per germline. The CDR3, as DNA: TGTGCCAGCCGCCGGGGGGAAGCAGGGGAGACCCAGTACTTC. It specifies CASRRGEAGETQYF.

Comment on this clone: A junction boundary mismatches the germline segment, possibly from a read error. The CDR3 protein is CASSVDTGTVQLYSGNTIYF. In DNA, the CDR3 is TGTGCCAGCAGCGTAGATACCGGGACAGTCCAACTTTACTCTGGAAACACCATATATTTT. The V and J genes are TRBV11-2 and TRBJ1-3, with 7 bases fitting TRBD1. The V gene's germline CDR1 is SGHAT and CDR2 FQNNGV. The CDR3 runs 20 residues.

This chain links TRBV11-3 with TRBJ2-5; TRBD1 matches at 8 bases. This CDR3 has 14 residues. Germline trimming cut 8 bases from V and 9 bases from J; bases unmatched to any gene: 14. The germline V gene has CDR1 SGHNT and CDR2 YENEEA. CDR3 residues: CASGIQGALSPQYF. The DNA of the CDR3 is TGTGCCAGCGGAATTCAGGGGGCGCTCTCGCCCCAGTACTTC.

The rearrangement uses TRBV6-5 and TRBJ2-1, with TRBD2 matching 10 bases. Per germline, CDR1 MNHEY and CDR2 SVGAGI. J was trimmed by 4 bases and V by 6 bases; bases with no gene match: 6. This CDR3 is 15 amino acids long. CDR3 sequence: CASRESGGAYNEQFF. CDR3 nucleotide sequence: TGTGCCAGCAGAGAGAGCGGGGGGGCGTACAATGAGCAGTTCTTC.

The CDR3 reads CASSLSSGGRKTQYF. In DNA, the CDR3 is TGTGCCAGCAGTCTTAGTAGCGGGGGGCGGAAGACCCAGTACTTC. J is TRBJ2-5 and V is TRBV6-2 or TRBV6-3, with TRBD2 matching 10 bases. This CDR3 spans 15 amino acids. V dropped 5 bases and J dropped 6; count of bases not matched to a gene: 9. The germline CDR1 and CDR2 sequences are MNHEY and SVGEGT.

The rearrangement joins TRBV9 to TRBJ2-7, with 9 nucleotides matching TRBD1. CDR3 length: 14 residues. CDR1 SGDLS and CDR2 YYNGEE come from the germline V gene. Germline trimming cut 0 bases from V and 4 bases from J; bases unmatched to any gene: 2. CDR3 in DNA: TGTGCCAGCAGCGTAGAGGGACAGGGATACGAGCAGTACTTC. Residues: CASSVEGQGYEQYF.

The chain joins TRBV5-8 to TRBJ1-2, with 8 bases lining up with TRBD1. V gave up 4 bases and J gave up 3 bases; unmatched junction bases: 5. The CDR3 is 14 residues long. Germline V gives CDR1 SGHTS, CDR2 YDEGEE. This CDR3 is CASSPGQEHYGYTF. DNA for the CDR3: TGTGCCAGCAGCCCGGGACAGGAGCACTATGGCTACACCTTC. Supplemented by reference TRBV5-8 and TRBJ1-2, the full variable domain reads EAGVTQSPTHLIKTRGQQATLRCSPISGHTSVYWYQQALGLGLQFLLWYDEGEERNRGNFPPRFSGRQFPNYSSELNVNALELEDSALYLCASSPGQEHYGYTFGSGTRLTVV.

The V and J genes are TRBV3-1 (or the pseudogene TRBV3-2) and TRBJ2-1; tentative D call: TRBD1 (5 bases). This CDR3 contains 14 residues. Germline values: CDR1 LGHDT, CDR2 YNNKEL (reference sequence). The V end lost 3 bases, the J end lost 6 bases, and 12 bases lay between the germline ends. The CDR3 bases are TGTGCCAGCAGCCAGGCAGGGTCCAGCAATGAGCAGTTCTTC. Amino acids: CASSQAGSSNEQFF.

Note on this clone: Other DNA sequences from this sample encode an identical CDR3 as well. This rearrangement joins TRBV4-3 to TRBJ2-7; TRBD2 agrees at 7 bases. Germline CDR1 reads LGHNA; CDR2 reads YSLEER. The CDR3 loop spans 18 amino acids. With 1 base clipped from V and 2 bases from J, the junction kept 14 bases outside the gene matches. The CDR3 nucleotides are TGCGCCAGCAGCCAAGGGTCCATGGGAAGAAGCGGGACCTACGAGCAGTACTTC. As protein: CASSQGSMGRSGTYEQYF.

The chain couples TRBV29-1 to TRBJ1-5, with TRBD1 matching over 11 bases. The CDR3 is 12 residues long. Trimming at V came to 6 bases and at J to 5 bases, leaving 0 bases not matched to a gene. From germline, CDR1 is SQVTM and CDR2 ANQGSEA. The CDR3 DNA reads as TGCAGCGTGGGACAGGGGGATCAGCCCCAGCATTTT. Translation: CSVGQGDQPQHF.

CDR3 DNA: TGCGCCAGCAGCCAAAATAGCGGGGGGGCTGGAAATGAGCAGTTCTTC. Protein sequence: CASSQNSGGAGNEQFF. The chain uses TRBV4-3 and TRBJ2-1, with 11 bases that match TRBD2. The V and J ends lost 2 bases and 7 bases, in that order; junction bases with no gene match: 7. CDR1 and CDR2 (germline): LGHNA, YSLEER. This CDR3 has 16 residues.

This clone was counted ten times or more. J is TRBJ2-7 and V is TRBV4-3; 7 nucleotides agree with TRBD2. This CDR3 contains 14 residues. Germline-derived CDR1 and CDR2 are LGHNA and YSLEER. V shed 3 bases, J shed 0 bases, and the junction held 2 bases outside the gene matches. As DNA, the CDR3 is TGCGCCAGCAGCCAGGGACTAAGCTCCTACGAGCAGTACTTC. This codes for CASSQGLSSYEQYF.

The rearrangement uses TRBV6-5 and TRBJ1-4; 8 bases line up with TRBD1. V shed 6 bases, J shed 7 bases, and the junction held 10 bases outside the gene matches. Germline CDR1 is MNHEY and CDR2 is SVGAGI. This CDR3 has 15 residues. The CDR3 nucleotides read TGTGCCAGCAGACAGGGACAGGTTGAACGTGAAAAACTGTTTTTT. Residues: CASRQGQVEREKLFF.